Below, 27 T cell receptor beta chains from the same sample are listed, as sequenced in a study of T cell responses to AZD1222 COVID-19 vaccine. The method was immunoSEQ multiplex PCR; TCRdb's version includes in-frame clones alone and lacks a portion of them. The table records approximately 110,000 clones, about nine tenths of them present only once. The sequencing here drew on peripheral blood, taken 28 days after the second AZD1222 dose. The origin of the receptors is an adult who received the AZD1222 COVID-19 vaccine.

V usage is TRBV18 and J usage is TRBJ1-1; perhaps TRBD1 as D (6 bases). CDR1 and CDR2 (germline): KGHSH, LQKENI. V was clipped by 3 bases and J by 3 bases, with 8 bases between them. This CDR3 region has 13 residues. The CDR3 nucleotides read TGTGCCAGCTCACCCGGACAGTACACTGAAGCTTTCTTT. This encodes CASSPGQYTEAFF.

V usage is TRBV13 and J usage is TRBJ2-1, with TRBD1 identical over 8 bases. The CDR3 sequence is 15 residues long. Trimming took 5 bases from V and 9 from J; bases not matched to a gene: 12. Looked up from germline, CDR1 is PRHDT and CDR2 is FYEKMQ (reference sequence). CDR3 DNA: TGTGCCAGCAGCGAGACAGGGGAAGGGAAGCCTGAGCAGTTCTTC. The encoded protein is CASSETGEGKPEQFF.

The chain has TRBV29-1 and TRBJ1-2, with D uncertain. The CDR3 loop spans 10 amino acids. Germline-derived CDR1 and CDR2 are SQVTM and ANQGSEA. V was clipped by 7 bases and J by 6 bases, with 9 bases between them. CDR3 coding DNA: TGCAGCGCCGGACCAAATGGCTACACCTTC. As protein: CSAGPNGYTF.

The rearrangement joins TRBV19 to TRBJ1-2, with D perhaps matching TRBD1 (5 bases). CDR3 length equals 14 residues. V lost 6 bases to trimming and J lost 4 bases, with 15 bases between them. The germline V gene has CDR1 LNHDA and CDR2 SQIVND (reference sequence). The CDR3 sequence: CASRSDTYPYGYTF. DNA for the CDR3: TGTGCCAGTAGATCGGACACCTACCCCTATGGCTACACCTTC.

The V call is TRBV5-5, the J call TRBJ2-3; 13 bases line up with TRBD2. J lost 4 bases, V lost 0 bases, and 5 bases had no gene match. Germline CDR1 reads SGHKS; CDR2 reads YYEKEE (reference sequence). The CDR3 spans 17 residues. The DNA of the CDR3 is TGTGCCAGCAGCTTGGGACTAGCGGGGGGTTCACCAGATACGCAGTATTTT. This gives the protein CASSLGLAGGSPDTQYF.

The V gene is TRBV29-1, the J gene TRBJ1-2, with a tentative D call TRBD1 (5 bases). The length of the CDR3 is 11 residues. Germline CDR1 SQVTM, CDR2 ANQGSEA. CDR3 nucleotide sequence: TGCACAGGGCAAACAAACTATGGCTACACCTTC. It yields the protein CTGQTNYGYTF.

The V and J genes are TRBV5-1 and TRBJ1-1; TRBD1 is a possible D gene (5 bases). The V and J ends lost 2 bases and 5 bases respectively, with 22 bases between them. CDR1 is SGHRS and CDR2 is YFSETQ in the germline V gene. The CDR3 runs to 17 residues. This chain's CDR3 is CASSLGTYTGEGTEAFF. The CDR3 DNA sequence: TGCGCCAGCAGCTTAGGAACCTACACGGGGGAGGGTACTGAAGCTTTCTTT.

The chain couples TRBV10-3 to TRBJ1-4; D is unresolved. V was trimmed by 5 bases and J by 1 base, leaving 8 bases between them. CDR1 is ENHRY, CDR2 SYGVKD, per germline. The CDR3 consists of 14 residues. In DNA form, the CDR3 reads TGTGCCATCAGTCCAGAAAAAACTAATGAAAAACTGTTTTTT. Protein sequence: CAISPEKTNEKLFF.

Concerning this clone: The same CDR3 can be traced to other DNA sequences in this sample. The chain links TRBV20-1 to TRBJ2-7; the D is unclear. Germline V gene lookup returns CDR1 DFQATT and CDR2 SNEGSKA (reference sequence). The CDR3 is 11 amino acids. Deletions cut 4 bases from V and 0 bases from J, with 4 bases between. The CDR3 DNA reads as TGCAGTGCTAAAGACTCCTACGAGCAGTACTTC. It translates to CSAKDSYEQYF.

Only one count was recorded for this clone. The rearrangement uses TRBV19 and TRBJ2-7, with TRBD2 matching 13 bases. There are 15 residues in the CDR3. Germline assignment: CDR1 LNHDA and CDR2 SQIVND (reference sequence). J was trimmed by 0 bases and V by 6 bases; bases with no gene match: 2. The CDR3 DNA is TGTGCCAGTAGGCGGACTAGCGGGGGCTCCTACGAGCAGTACTTC. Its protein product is CASRRTSGGSYEQYF.

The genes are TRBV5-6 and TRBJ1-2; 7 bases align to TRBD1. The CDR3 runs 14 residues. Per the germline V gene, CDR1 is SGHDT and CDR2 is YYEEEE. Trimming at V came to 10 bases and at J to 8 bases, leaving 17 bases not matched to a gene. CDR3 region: CAGWAYREGGGYTF. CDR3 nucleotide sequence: TGTGCCGGCTGGGCGTACAGGGAAGGGGGCGGCTACACCTTC.

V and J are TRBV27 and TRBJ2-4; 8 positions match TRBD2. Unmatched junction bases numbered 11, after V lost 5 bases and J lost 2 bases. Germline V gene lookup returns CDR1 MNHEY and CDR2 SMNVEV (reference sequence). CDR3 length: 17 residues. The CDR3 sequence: CASSIGRSGGPKNIQYF. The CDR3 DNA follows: TGTGCCAGCAGTATCGGGCGAAGCGGGGGACCCAAAAACATTCAGTACTTC.

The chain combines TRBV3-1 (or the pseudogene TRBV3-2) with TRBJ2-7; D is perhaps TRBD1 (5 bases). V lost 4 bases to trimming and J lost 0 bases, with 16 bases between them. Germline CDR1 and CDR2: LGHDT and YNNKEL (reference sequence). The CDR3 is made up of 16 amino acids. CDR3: CASSLTDSSSSYEQYF. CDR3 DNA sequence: TGTGCCAGCAGCCTAACCGACAGTTCGAGCTCCTACGAGCAGTACTTC.

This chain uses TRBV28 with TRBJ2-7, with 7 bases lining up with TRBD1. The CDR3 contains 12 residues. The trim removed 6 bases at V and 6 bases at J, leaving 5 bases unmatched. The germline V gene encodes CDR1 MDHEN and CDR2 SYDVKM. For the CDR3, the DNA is TGTGCCAGCAGCGACAGGGTTGGCGAGCAGTACTTC. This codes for CASSDRVGEQYF. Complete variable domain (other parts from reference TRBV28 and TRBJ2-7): DVKVTQSSRYLVKRTGEKVFLECVQDMDHENMFWYRQDPGLGLRLIYFSYDVKMKEKGDIPEGYSVSREKKERFSLILESASTNQTSMYLCASSDRVGEQYFGPGTRLTVT.

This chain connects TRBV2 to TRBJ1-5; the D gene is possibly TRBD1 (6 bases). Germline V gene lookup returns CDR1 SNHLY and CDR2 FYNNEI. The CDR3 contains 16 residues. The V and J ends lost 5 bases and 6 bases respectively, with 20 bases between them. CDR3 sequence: CASSRPGGGGGQPQHF. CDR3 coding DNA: TGTGCCAGCAGTCGACCCGGGGGAGGGGGTGGTCAGCCCCAGCATTTT.

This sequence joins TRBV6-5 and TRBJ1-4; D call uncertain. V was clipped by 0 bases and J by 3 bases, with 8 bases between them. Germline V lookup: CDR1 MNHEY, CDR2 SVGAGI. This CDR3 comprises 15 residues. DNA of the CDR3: TGTGCCAGCAGTTACTCGCCGGGCTCTAATGAAAAACTGTTTTTT. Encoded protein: CASSYSPGSNEKLFF.

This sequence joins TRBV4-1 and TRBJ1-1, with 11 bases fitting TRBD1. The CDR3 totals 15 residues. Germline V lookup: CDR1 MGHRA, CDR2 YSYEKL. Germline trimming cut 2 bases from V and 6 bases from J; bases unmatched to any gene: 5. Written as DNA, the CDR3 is TGCGCCAGCAGCCAAACCGGGACAGGGGGTTCTGAAGCTTTCTTT. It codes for CASSQTGTGGSEAFF.

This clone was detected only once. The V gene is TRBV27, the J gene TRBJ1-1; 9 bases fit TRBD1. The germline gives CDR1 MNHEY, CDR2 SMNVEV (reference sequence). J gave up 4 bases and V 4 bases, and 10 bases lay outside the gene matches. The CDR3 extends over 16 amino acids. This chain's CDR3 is CASSSHRGRGTTEAFF. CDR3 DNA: TGTGCCAGCAGTTCGCACAGGGGGCGCGGGACCACTGAAGCTTTCTTT.

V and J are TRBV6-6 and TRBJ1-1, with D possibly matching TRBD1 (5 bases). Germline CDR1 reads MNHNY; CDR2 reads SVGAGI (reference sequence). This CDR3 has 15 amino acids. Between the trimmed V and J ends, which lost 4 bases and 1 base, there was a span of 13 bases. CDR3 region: CASSWGVGGNTEAFF. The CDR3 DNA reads TGTGCCAGCAGTTGGGGGGTTGGAGGGAACACTGAAGCTTTCTTT.

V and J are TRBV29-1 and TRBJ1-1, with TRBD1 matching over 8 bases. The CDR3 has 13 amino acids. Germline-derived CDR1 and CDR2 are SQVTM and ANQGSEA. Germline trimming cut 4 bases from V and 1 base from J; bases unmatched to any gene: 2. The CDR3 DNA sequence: TGCAGCGTTGTTACAGGGGGGAACACTGAAGCTTTCTTT. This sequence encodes CSVVTGGNTEAFF. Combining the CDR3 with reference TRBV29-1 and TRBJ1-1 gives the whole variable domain SAVISQKPSRDICQRGTSLTIQCQVDSQVTMMFWYRQQPGQSLTLIATANQGSEATYESGFVIDKFPISRPNLTFSTLTVSNMSPEDSSIYLCSVVTGGNTEAFFGQGTRLTVV.

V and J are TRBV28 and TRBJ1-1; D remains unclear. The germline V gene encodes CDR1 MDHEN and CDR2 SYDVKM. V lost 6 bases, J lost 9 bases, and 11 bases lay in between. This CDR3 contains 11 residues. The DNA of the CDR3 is TGTGCCAGCAGAACGTTTCGACAAGCTTTCTTT. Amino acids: CASRTFRQAFF.

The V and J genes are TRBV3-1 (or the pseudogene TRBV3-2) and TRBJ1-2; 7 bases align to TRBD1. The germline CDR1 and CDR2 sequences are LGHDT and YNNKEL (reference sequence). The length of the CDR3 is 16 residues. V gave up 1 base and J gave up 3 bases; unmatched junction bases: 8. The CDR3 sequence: CASSQARGLKDYGYTF. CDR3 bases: TGTGCCAGCAGCCAAGCTAGGGGGCTCAAAGACTATGGCTACACCTTC.

In nucleotides, the CDR3 is TGTGCCAGCAGTTTAGGAGCGGGAGAGTTCAATGAGCAGTTCTTC. It specifies CASSLGAGEFNEQFF. The V gene is TRBV28, the J gene TRBJ2-1, with 8 bases matching TRBD2. CDR1 and CDR2 (germline): MDHEN, SYDVKM. There are 15 residues in the CDR3. Trimming took 2 bases from V and 6 from J; bases not matched to a gene: 6.

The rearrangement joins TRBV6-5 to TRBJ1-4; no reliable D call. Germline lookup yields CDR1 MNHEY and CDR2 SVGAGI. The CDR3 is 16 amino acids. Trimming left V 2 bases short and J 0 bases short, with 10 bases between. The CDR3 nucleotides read TGTGCCAGCAGTTACGGCCAGGTCACAACTAATGAAAAACTGTTTTTT. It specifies CASSYGQVTTNEKLFF.

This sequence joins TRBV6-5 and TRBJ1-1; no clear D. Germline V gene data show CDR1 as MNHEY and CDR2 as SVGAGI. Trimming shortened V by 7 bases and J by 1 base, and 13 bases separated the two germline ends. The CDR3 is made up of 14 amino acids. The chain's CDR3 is CASILSIGNTEAFF. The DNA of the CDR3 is TGTGCCAGCATCCTGAGCATAGGGAACACTGAAGCTTTCTTT.

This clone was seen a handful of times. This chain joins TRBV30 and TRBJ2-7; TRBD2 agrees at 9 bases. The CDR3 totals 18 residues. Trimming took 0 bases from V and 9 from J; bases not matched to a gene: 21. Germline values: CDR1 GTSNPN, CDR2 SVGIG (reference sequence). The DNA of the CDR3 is TGTGCCTGGAGTGTACCGGAGACTAGCGGATCGACATCCTGCGGGCAGTACTTC. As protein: CAWSVPETSGSTSCGQYF.

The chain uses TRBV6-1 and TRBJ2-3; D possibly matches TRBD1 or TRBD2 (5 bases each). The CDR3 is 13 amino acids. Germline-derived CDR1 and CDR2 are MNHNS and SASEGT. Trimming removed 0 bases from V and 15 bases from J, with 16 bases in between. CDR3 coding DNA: TGTGCCAGCAGTGAAGCGCTGGCAGGGAGTAAATATTTT. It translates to CASSEALAGSKYF.